This TCR beta chain appears in the sequencing data of a study of shared clonotypes between healthy human individuals. Study-wide background: Per donor, three plates held CD4 naive cells, three held CD4 memory, two held CD8 naive and one held CD8 memory. Study-wide results and limits: Shared clonotypes across all four donors exceeded non-shared ones in generation probability. A handful of donors showed sharing of around 5% of naive CD4 clonotypes.

The CDR3 runs to 11 residues. Trimming stripped 10 bases from V and 2 bases from J, with 9 bases between. The germline CDR1 and CDR2 sequences are MGHDK and SYGVNS. The material for each subset, its genomic DNA, was split evenly across several immunoSEQ plates. Using immunoSEQ multiplex PCR, the repertoire was profiled, and TCRdb retains in-frame clones only, with some absent. The sample consists of some 1 million clones, 60% to 80% of them appearing once. This clone appeared a few times. Its antigen is unidentified. The chain combines TRBV25-1 with TRBJ2-7; no clear D. The sequenced sample consisted of memory CD4+ T cells sorted from blood. Described subset: CD45RA-negative fraction. The sequence came from a man aged 18 to 29 in good health. As DNA, the CDR3 is TGTGCCACGTTCGGTCCCTACGAGCAGTACTTC. As protein: CATFGPYEQYF.